These 6 T cell receptor beta chains came from one sample sequenced in a study of shared clonotypes between healthy human individuals. Produced via immunoSEQ multiplex PCR; TCRdb's table is partial and in-frame only. The sample comprises some 1,600,000 clones, approximately 98% of which are singletons, and about 0.4% rests with the top ten. Sequenced material: naive CD4+ T cells sorted from blood. The subset: CD45RA+ positively selected. These receptor sequences come from a man between 25 and 39 years old in good health.

Concerning this clone: A read error may account for a junction end that differs from germline. The chain combines TRBV18 with TRBJ1-2; D gene uncertain. CDR3 length: 15 residues. Germline V gives CDR1 KGHSH, CDR2 LQKENI. CDR3 region: CASSSPPGANYGYTF. The CDR3 region has the DNA TGTGCCAGCTCATCACCCCCAGGAGCTAACTATGGCTACACCTTC.

In this sample, this clone turned up once. The chain links TRBV29-1 to TRBJ2-5; D is unclear. Trimming removed 2 bases at V and 7 bases at J, with 11 bases between. The CDR3 has 12 residues. Looked up from germline, CDR1 is SQVTM and CDR2 is ANQGSEA. The CDR3 is CSVESGARTQYF. The DNA of the CDR3 is TGCAGCGTTGAATCCGGAGCCAGGACCCAGTACTTC.

J is TRBJ2-5 and V is TRBV28; TRBD1 matches at 8 bases. The CDR3 sequence is 13 residues long. Losses at the gene ends were 10 bases for V and 9 bases for J; bases not matched to a gene: 13. From germline, CDR1 is MDHEN and CDR2 SYDVKM. The CDR3 spells CATGQGLKLSQYF. CDR3 bases: TGTGCCACTGGACAGGGTTTGAAGTTGTCCCAGTACTTC.

The genes are TRBV5-5 and TRBJ2-3; tentatively, D is TRBD2 (5 bases). With 0 bases removed from V and 1 base from J, the gap between germline ends came to 15 bases. Germline V gives CDR1 SGHKS, CDR2 YYEKEE (reference sequence). The CDR3 length is 17 residues. The CDR3 DNA sequence: TGTGCCAGCAGCTTGGCATTTCGGGGAGTTGGCACAGATACGCAGTATTTT. Amino acids: CASSLAFRGVGTDTQYF.

V and J are TRBV9 and TRBJ1-2; TRBD1 might be the D (6 bases). CDR3 length: 14 amino acids. V was shortened by 9 bases and J by 8 bases, with 23 bases between the two germline ends. The germline V gene has CDR1 SGDLS and CDR2 YYNGEE. This CDR3 is CANPRSVGGTGYTF. The CDR3, as DNA: TGTGCCAATCCTCGATCCGTAGGGGGAACAGGCTACACCTTC.

The J gene is TRBJ2-5, the V gene TRBV5-1; a possible D gene is TRBD2 (5 bases). CDR3 size: 15 residues. Germline CDR1 and CDR2: SGHRS and YFSETQ. Trimming removed 3 bases at V and 2 bases at J, with 14 bases between. This CDR3 is CASSSLLEAQETQYF. The CDR3 region has the DNA TGCGCCAGCAGCTCATTACTAGAGGCGCAAGAGACCCAGTACTTC.